The rows below give T cell receptor beta chains drawn from one sample of a study of shared clonotypes between healthy human individuals. Sequencing used immunoSEQ multiplex PCR; TCRdb keeps in-frame clones, though not all of them. The sample holds about 110,000 clones, around two thirds seen once. Sequencing was carried out using memory CD8+ T cells sorted from blood. These receptors all come from a woman in her twenties or thirties in good health. The CDR3 runs from the conserved cysteine through the conserved F or W. D genes are given only for firm matches. For some rows the clone size is stated as once, few or many, or as a class when expanded; others skip it.

clone size,V gene,J gene,CDR3 length,D gene,CDR3 DNA,CDR3 protein
-,TRBV18,TRBJ2-3,10,-,TGTGCCAACGTCACAGATACGCAGTATTTT,CANVTDTQYF
-,TRBV2,TRBJ1-5,15,TRBD1,TGTGCCAGCAGAGGGGACAGGGCGACTAATCAGCCCCAGCATTTT,CASRGDRATNQPQHF
few,TRBV29-1,TRBJ2-1,12,-,TGCAGCGTTGTGGGAGATTACAATGAGCAGTTCTTC,CSVVGDYNEQFF
many,TRBV6-4,TRBJ1-2,13,TRBD1,TGTGCCAGCAGTGACTCGGACAGGGGGGGCTACACCTTC,CASSDSDRGGYTF
-,TRBV27,TRBJ2-1,16,TRBD2,TGTGCCAGCAGTTGGGGGAGCGGGAGGGCCGGAAATGAGCAGTTCTTC,CASSWGSGRAGNEQFF
-,TRBV4-1,TRBJ1-2,16,TRBD1,TGCGCCAGCAGCCAAGTCCTGACCGGGACAGGGAATGGCTACACCTTC,CASSQVLTGTGNGYTF
-,TRBV10-3,TRBJ2-7,15,-,TGTGCCATCAGTGAACCGACCGATTTCCTCTACGAGCAGTACTTC,CAISEPTDFLYEQYF
-,TRBV7-9,TRBJ1-1,13,-,TGTGCCAGCAGCCGAGAGACAGTCACTGAAGCTTTCTTT,CASSRETVTEAFF
-,TRBV4-1,TRBJ1-4,18,TRBD1,TGCGCCAGCAGCCAAGGCAATTTTGGGACAGGGCTAGGAGAAAAACTGTTTTTT,CASSQGNFGTGLGEKLFF
many,TRBV6-1,TRBJ2-2,16,-,TGTGCCAGCAGTGAACCAGACGGCAGGGCGACCGGGGAGCTGTTTTTT,CASSEPDGRATGELFF
-,TRBV21-1,TRBJ1-1,13,-,TGTGCCAGCAGAGGCAGGGTTGCCACTGAAGCTTTCTTT,CASRGRVATEAFF
-,TRBV6-4,TRBJ2-1,15,TRBD2,TGTGCCAGCAGTCTACTAGCGGGAGTAGGCAATGAGCAGTTCTTC,CASSLLAGVGNEQFF
-,TRBV5-1,TRBJ2-7,16,-,TGCGCCAGCAGCTTCAGTCTGGGCGGGACAGCCTACGAGCAGTACTTC,CASSFSLGGTAYEQYF